This T cell receptor beta chain was captured in a study of cytomegalovirus exposure and HLA in healthy donors. Study findings and constraints: First-cohort TCR clusters tended to co-occur in the roughly 120 validation repertoires, a later analysis found. Confirmation was obtained in vitro that a few CMV-associated chains are specific for CMV antigens.

The CDR3 extends over 14 amino acids. The germline V gene has CDR1 SNHLY and CDR2 FYNNEI. V lost 6 bases and J 2 bases, leaving 13 bases between the germline ends. The protocol was immunoSEQ multiplex PCR, while the TCRdb copy is restricted to in-frame clones and leaves out a portion. The table lists over 65,000 clones, 94% of them singletons. Comments on this clone: Its antigen is unidentified.

The donors were in the roughly 130-subject validation cohort, distinct from the approximately 670-subject first cohort. The receptor comes from a woman aged 18-29 years in good health and CMV-seropositive. Material for sequencing was PBMCs. V gene TRBV2 combines with J gene TRBJ2-5; a weak D match, TRBD2 (6 bases). The CDR3: CASSPRTNQETQYF. The CDR3, as DNA: TGTGCCAGCAGCCCGAGGACTAATCAAGAGACCCAGTACTTC.